A selection of T cell receptor beta chains follows, all from one sample in a study of type 1 regulatory T cells. Their specific antigens are unknown. TCRdb redid the calling of the reads with MiXCR, one entry per CDR3 protein. The sample shows 60,000 to 70,000 distinct CDR3 sequences, 55% to 80% of them seen only once. The sequenced material came from cultured T cells, either the whole culture or a sorted T cell fraction (not recorded which). These receptors all stem from a human donor in good health. CDR3s include the opening cysteine and the closing phenylalanine or tryptophan. Each record gives: J gene, clone size, D gene, V gene, CDR3 protein, CDR3 DNA. A D gene is named only where the DNA matches it firmly. Expanded clones are given a class, and other clones once, few, many or no size at all.

>TRBJ1-4|-|-|TRBV5-1
CASSLSPGRNEKLFF
TGCGCCAGCAGCTTGTCACCAGGGAGGAATGAAAAACTGTTTTTT
>TRBJ2-5|-|TRBD2|TRBV7-8
CASSLLAGGPGETQYF
TGTGCCAGCAGCTTACTAGCGGGAGGGCCGGGAGAGACCCAGTACTTC
>TRBJ1-1|-|TRBD1|TRBV5-1
CASSKGTGGLSDEAFF
TGCGCCAGCAGCAAAGGGACAGGGGGTTTGTCTGATGAAGCTTTCTTT
>TRBJ2-1|-|TRBD2|TRBV25-1
CASSGRGSGGGNEQFF
TGTGCCAGCAGTGGTAGGGGCTCGGGAGGGGGTAATGAGCAGTTCTTC
>TRBJ2-7|-|-|TRBV19
CASSTTGAGAYEQYF
TGTGCCAGTAGTACTACAGGCGCAGGAGCCTACGAGCAGTACTTC
>TRBJ2-2|-|-|TRBV18
CASSPAEGPSTGELFF
TGTGCCAGCTCACCTGCGGAGGGACCCTCCACTGGGGAGCTGTTTTTT
>TRBJ2-1|-|-|TRBV29-1
CSVLLQDARGEQFF
TGCAGCGTTCTTCTACAGGATGCTAGGGGTGAGCAGTTCTTC
>TRBJ1-4|once|-|TRBV30
CAWSSRDLFIF
TGTGCCTGGAGTTCGCGGGACCTGTTTATTTTT
>TRBJ2-4|-|TRBD1|TRBV7-9
CASSSQGGKNIQYF
TGTGCCAGCAGCTCACAGGGGGGAAAAAACATTCAGTACTTC
>TRBJ1-1|many|-|TRBV4-1
CASSQEVGPAFF
TGCGCCAGCAGCCAAGAGGTGGGCCCAGCTTTCTTT
>TRBJ1-4|-|-|TRBV11-2
CASSLGLGNNEKLFF
TGTGCCAGCAGCTTAGGCTTGGGCAATAATGAAAAACTGTTTTTT
>TRBJ2-1|-|-|TRBV6-1
CASRREQLQTGNEQFF
TGTGCCAGCAGACGGGAACAACTTCAGACTGGGAATGAGCAGTTCTTC
>TRBJ2-1|-|-|TRBV10-3
CAIRDRAYNEQFF
TGTGCCATCAGGGACAGAGCCTACAATGAGCAGTTCTTC
>TRBJ2-3|-|-|TRBV7-2
CASSLEAGPDTQYF
TGTGCCAGCAGCTTGGAGGCAGGTCCAGATACGCAGTATTTT
>TRBJ1-2|-|-|TRBV20-1
CSARVPGLKNYGYTF
TGCAGTGCTAGAGTCCCGGGACTGAAAAACTATGGCTACACCTTC
>TRBJ1-1|few|-|TRBV18
CASSPRGLPGDTEAFF
TGTGCCAGCTCACCTCGAGGGCTCCCCGGGGACACTGAAGCTTTCTTT
>TRBJ1-1|few|-|TRBV12-3/TRBV12-4
CASSRDQGDFTEAFF
TGTGCCAGCAGTCGAGATCAAGGGGACTTTACTGAAGCTTTCTTT
>TRBJ1-5|-|-|TRBV6-5
CASSYSNSDPRSHNQPQHF
TGTGCCAGCAGTTACTCGAACTCTGACCCCCGGTCGCACAATCAGCCCCAGCATTTT
>TRBJ2-3|-|-|TRBV5-1
CASSPAIGRPASTDTQYF
TGCGCCAGCAGCCCAGCTATCGGCCGGCCTGCTAGCACAGATACGCAGTATTTT
>TRBJ2-2|-|-|TRBV12-3/TRBV12-4
CASSGDTGELFF
TGTGCCAGCAGTGGGGACACCGGGGAGCTGTTTTTT
>TRBJ1-5|few|-|TRBV7-2
CASSPLAQSSGAQHF
TGTGCCAGCAGCCCCCTAGCCCAGAGTAGCGGGGCCCAGCATTTT
>TRBJ1-6|-|-|TRBV7-8
CASSLKGTPGYNSPLHF
TGTGCCAGCAGCTTAAAGGGAACACCGGGATATAATTCACCCCTCCACTTT
>TRBJ2-1|-|-|TRBV25-1
CASGRDGYYNEQFF
TGTGCCAGCGGCCGGGACGGATACTACAATGAGCAGTTCTTC
>TRBJ2-5|few|TRBD1|TRBV5-1
CASSLEAGGETQYF
TGCGCCAGCAGCTTGGAGGCAGGGGGCGAGACCCAGTACTTC
>TRBJ2-4|few|-|TRBV19
CASTTLGNIQYF
TGTGCCAGTACCACCCTCGGCAACATTCAGTACTTC
>TRBJ2-5|few|-|TRBV20-1
CSAGGGWGRETQYF
TGCAGTGCTGGGGGCGGGTGGGGAAGAGAGACCCAGTACTTC
>TRBJ1-5|-|TRBD1|TRBV20-1
CSAIYPGTGVIYSNQPQHF
TGCAGTGCTATCTACCCCGGGACAGGGGTCATTTATAGCAATCAGCCCCAGCATTTT